Reported below is one TCR beta chain. Germline-derived CDR1 and CDR2 are WNHNN and SYGVQD (reference sequence). The CDR3 contains 17 residues. J lost 2 bases, V lost 0 bases, and 9 bases had no gene match. The data were taken from a study of OX40 agonist ivuxolimab in advanced cancers. Study-level background: Ivuxolimab was delivered to patients intravenously every 2 weeks at doses spanning 0.01 to 10 mg/kg. Dose-escalation patients suffered from hepatocellular carcinoma, melanoma, renal cell or head and neck cancer. Past anti-PD-1, anti-PD-L1 or anti-CTLA-4 therapy was accepted, and roughly 42% had received some.

Assay used: immunoSEQ multiplex PCR; TCRdb lists only in-frame clones, some missing. The data show about 77,000 clones, around 82% seen once. The sample in question was CD4+ or CD8+ T cells sorted from blood, obtained in a trial of the OX40 agonist ivuxolimab. The TCR originated in an adult with an advanced solid tumor such as melanoma, head and neck, liver or kidney cancer. The gene calls are TRBV10-1 and TRBJ2-7; 8 positions match TRBD2. CDR3 in DNA: TGCGCCAGCAGTGAGTCCGGGGGGGCAATTTGTCCCTACGAGCAGTACTTC. Translating it yields CASSESGGAICPYEQYF.